These 27 T cell receptor beta chains were sequenced from one sample in a study of cytomegalovirus exposure and HLA in healthy donors. Researchers ran the PCR with 60 Vbeta and 13 Jbeta primers. The table came from immunoSEQ multiplex PCR; TCRdb's copy has only in-frame clones and leaves some out. The repertoire holds about 140,000 clones, with 70% to 85% as singletons. Specimen: PBMCs. Source of these receptors: a middle-aged woman in good health and CMV-seronegative.

This clone was counted once. V usage is TRBV9 and J usage is TRBJ2-3; 7 nucleotides line up with TRBD1. V gave up 3 bases and J gave up 0 bases; unmatched junction bases: 7. Per germline, CDR1 SGDLS and CDR2 YYNGEE. The CDR3 has 16 residues. The CDR3 reads CASSGTPGQSTDTQYF. In DNA, the CDR3 is TGTGCCAGCAGCGGGACCCCGGGACAGAGCACAGATACGCAGTATTTT. The entire variable domain, with the rest obtained from reference TRBV9 and TRBJ2-3, is as follows: DSGVTQTPKHLITATGQRVTLRCSPRSGDLSVYWYQQSLDQGLQFLIQYYNGEERAKGNILERFSAQQFPDLHSELNLSSLELGDSALYFCASSGTPGQSTDTQYFGPGTRLTVL.

V usage is TRBV19 and J usage is TRBJ2-5, with D perhaps TRBD2 (5 bases). V gave up 4 bases and J gave up 5 bases, with 17 bases separating them. The CDR3 runs to 15 residues. Per germline, CDR1 LNHDA and CDR2 SQIVND (reference sequence). The CDR3 spells CASSTARGWEETQYF. The CDR3 DNA reads TGTGCCAGTAGTACCGCCCGCGGTTGGGAGGAGACCCAGTACTTC.

This clone came up once. The J gene is TRBJ2-2, the V gene TRBV7-9; 9 positions match TRBD1. V lost 1 base and J lost 6; bases outside the gene matches: 0. The CDR3 sequence is 14 residues long. Germline CDR1 SEHNR, CDR2 FQNEAQ (reference sequence). The CDR3 is CASSLGQGAGELFF. CDR3 in DNA: TGTGCCAGCAGCTTAGGACAGGGGGCCGGGGAGCTGTTTTTT.

The J gene is TRBJ2-7, the V gene TRBV4-2; D not certain. The CDR3 loop spans 13 amino acids. V shed 0 bases and J shed 3 bases, with 6 bases lying between them. Per the germline V gene, CDR1 is LGHNA and CDR2 is YNFKEQ. The CDR3 region has the DNA TGTGCCAGCAGCCAAGACAGAAGCTACGAGCAGTACTTC. This translates into CASSQDRSYEQYF.

V and J are TRBV30 and TRBJ2-3; D might be TRBD2 (5 bases). V lost 4 bases and J 6 bases, leaving 11 bases between the germline ends. CDR3 size: 12 residues. Per the germline V gene, CDR1 is GTSNPN and CDR2 is SVGIG (reference sequence). CDR3 region: CAWTLRGDTQYF. DNA for the CDR3: TGTGCCTGGACCCTCAGAGGGGATACGCAGTATTTT.

The chain has TRBV28 and TRBJ1-2, with D tentatively TRBD1 (5 bases). CDR1 MDHEN and CDR2 SYDVKM come from the germline V gene. The CDR3 runs to 15 residues. V shed 3 bases and J shed 3 bases, with 14 bases lying between them. The CDR3 sequence: CASSFRGRGHYGYTF. The CDR3 DNA is TGTGCCAGCAGTTTCCGCGGGAGGGGCCACTATGGCTACACCTTC.

V is TRBV2 and J is TRBJ1-5; possible D gene TRBD1, 6 bases. CDR1 is SNHLY, CDR2 FYNNEI, per germline. V lost 3 bases and J lost 4, with 10 bases in between. The CDR3 contains 14 residues. The CDR3 loop is CASSEARGNQPQHF. The CDR3 coding sequence is TGTGCCAGCAGTGAGGCCAGGGGTAATCAGCCCCAGCATTTT.

This chain uses TRBV28 with TRBJ1-4; 8 nucleotides align to TRBD1. J was trimmed by 5 bases and V by 7 bases; bases with no gene match: 6. Per germline, CDR1 MDHEN and CDR2 SYDVKM. The CDR3 has 14 amino acids. The CDR3 DNA reads as TGTGCCAGCATCGCCACAGGGGGGAATGAAAAACTGTTTTTT. It translates to CASIATGGNEKLFF.

This sequence joins TRBV4-2 and TRBJ2-1; 10 nucleotides agree with TRBD2. The V and J ends lost 5 bases and 2 bases, in that order; junction bases with no gene match: 6. The germline gives CDR1 LGHNA, CDR2 YNFKEQ. The CDR3 has 16 amino acids. In nucleotides, the CDR3 is TGTGCCAGCAGCGACGGACTAGCGGATACCTACAATGAGCAGTTCTTC. Translated, it gives CASSDGLADTYNEQFF.

This chain links TRBV7-2 with TRBJ2-1, with D maybe TRBD1 (6 bases). CDR3 size: 15 residues. Germline loops: CDR1 SGHTA, CDR2 FQGNSA. With 5 bases removed from V and 0 bases from J, the gap between germline ends came to 11 bases. The CDR3 spells CASSRGQSSYNEQFF. The CDR3 DNA reads TGTGCCAGCAGCCGCGGACAGTCCTCCTACAATGAGCAGTTCTTC. Together with reference TRBV7-2 and TRBJ2-1, the CDR3 gives the full variable domain: GAGVSQSPSNKVTEKGKDVELRCDPISGHTALYWYRQSLGQGLEFLIYFQGNSAPDKSGLPSDRFSAERTGGSVSTLTIQRTQQEDSAVYLCASSRGQSSYNEQFFGPGTRLTVL.

The CDR3 coding sequence is TGTGCCAGTAGTATAACCGGGACAGGGCTTAGCAATCAGCCCCAGCATTTT. As protein: CASSITGTGLSNQPQHF. V gene TRBV19 combines with J gene TRBJ1-5, with TRBD1 matching 9 bases. V trimming: 2 bases; J trimming: 0 bases; junction bases outside the gene matches: 5. Germline V gives CDR1 LNHDA, CDR2 SQIVND (reference sequence). This CDR3 contains 17 residues.

V gene TRBV7-3 combines with J gene TRBJ2-1; tentative D call: TRBD2 (6 bases). The V end was cut by 2 bases, the J end by 10 bases, with 12 bases between. The CDR3 is 13 amino acids. CDR1 is SGHTA and CDR2 is FQGTGA in the germline V gene. CDR3 amino acids: CASSLHGAGEQFF. DNA for the CDR3: TGTGCCAGCAGCTTACATGGGGCGGGGGAGCAGTTCTTC.

In DNA, the CDR3 is TGTGCCAGCAGCGAGAGCCGCGGGGGTTCCTACGAGCAGTACTTC. Amino acid sequence: CASSESRGGSYEQYF. J is TRBJ2-7 and V is TRBV9; 7 nucleotides line up with TRBD2. This CDR3 region has 15 residues. J gave up 1 base and V 3 bases, and 7 bases lay outside the gene matches. The germline CDR1 and CDR2 sequences are SGDLS and YYNGEE.

The chain recombines TRBV7-2 with TRBJ1-2; the match to TRBD1 covers 10 bases. The CDR3 is made up of 13 amino acids. V lost 2 bases, J lost 14 bases, and 8 bases stayed unmatched. Germline loops: CDR1 SGHTA, CDR2 FQGNSA. In nucleotides, the CDR3 is TGTGCCAGCAGCTTATTCGGGACAGGGGAAGGAACCTTC. It encodes CASSLFGTGEGTF.

V gene TRBV19 combines with J gene TRBJ2-1; 10 nucleotides match TRBD2. Germline CDR1 is LNHDA and CDR2 is SQIVND (reference sequence). The length of the CDR3 is 14 residues. Unmatched junction bases numbered 6, after V lost 6 bases and J lost 7 bases. For the CDR3, the DNA is TGTGCCAGTAGAGCTAGCGGGAGTCGGAATGAGCAGTTCTTC. This translates into CASRASGSRNEQFF.

The gene calls are TRBV7-9 and TRBJ1-1; the D gene is possibly TRBD1 (6 bases). The CDR3 loop spans 15 amino acids. Germline CDR1 reads SEHNR; CDR2 reads FQNEAQ (reference sequence). Between the trimmed V and J ends, which lost 4 bases and 0 bases, there was a span of 12 bases. The CDR3 nucleotides are TGTGCCAGCAGCTACACCAGGGGCATGAACACTGAAGCTTTCTTT. This encodes CASSYTRGMNTEAFF. Variable domain in full (rest from reference TRBV7-9 and TRBJ1-1): DTGVSQNPRHKITKRGQNVTFRCDPISEHNRLYWYRQTLGQGPEFLTYFQNEAQLEKSRLLSDRFSAERPKGSFSTLEIQRTEQGDSAMYLCASSYTRGMNTEAFFGQGTRLTVV.

This chain joins TRBV28 and TRBJ2-7; TRBD2 might be the D (5 bases). The CDR3 extends over 12 amino acids. Trimming cost V 7 bases and J 3 bases, with 10 bases left between them. CDR1 MDHEN and CDR2 SYDVKM come from the germline V gene. CDR3 sequence reads: CASINGLYEQYF. CDR3 sequence (DNA): TGTGCCAGCATTAATGGACTCTACGAGCAGTACTTC.

This clone was observed a handful of times. The J gene is TRBJ2-2, the V gene TRBV6-4; a weak D match, TRBD1 (5 bases). Germline V lookup: CDR1 MRHNA, CDR2 SNTAGT. The CDR3 covers 14 residues. V lost 0 bases and J lost 7, with 9 bases in between. In DNA, the CDR3 is TGTGCCAGCAGTGACTCGGACACTATCGGGGAGCTGTTTTTT. Amino acid sequence: CASSDSDTIGELFF.

The chain joins TRBV9 to TRBJ2-3; 8 bases fit TRBD2. CDR1 and CDR2 (germline): SGDLS, YYNGEE. This CDR3 contains 16 residues. The junction had 9 bases not matched to a gene; V was cut back by 0 bases and J by 6 bases. The CDR3 loop is CASSVVSGNLADTQYF. CDR3 DNA sequence: TGTGCCAGCAGCGTAGTTAGCGGGAATCTGGCGGATACGCAGTATTTT.

This chain uses TRBV14 with TRBJ1-4; the D gene is possibly TRBD1 (5 bases). V lost 1 base, J lost 6 bases, and 15 bases lay in between. CDR1 SGHDN and CDR2 FVKESK come from the germline V gene. The CDR3 is made up of 16 amino acids. CDR3: CASSQALDNRYEKLFF. The CDR3 DNA reads as TGTGCCAGCAGCCAAGCGCTGGACAATAGATATGAAAAACTGTTTTTT.

This clone was picked up one time. The genes are TRBV5-1 and TRBJ1-2, with D possibly TRBD1 on 6 matching bases. The CDR3 covers 18 residues. CDR1 and CDR2 from the germline V gene are SGHRS and YFSETQ. Deletions cut 0 bases from V and 4 bases from J, with 22 bases between. CDR3 region: CASSLGMRQEGAGYGYTF. CDR3 DNA sequence: TGCGCCAGCAGCTTGGGTATGAGACAGGAAGGGGCTGGCTATGGCTACACCTTC.

V usage is TRBV29-1 and J usage is TRBJ2-1; TRBD1 might be the D (6 bases). Trimming cost V 4 bases and J 8 bases, with 21 bases left between them. CDR1 and CDR2 (germline): SQVTM, ANQGSEA. The CDR3 runs 15 residues. The CDR3 DNA reads as TGCAGCGTTGCAGGTTTCCAACAGGGAAGGTATGAGCAGTTCTTC. Protein: CSVAGFQQGRYEQFF.

The chain uses TRBV4-2 and TRBJ1-5, with 9 bases aligning to TRBD1. Germline V lookup: CDR1 LGHNA, CDR2 YNFKEQ. Germline trimming cut 2 bases from V and 6 bases from J; bases unmatched to any gene: 23. The CDR3 sequence is 21 residues long. CDR3 region: CASSQSPAATQGAAFFQPQHF. DNA of the CDR3: TGTGCCAGCAGCCAAAGCCCAGCGGCCACACAGGGGGCGGCATTTTTTCAGCCCCAGCATTTT.

This clone was detected once. The genes are TRBV19 and TRBJ2-7; D is possibly TRBD1 (8 bases). This CDR3 is 15 amino acids long. The V end was cut by 3 bases, the J end by 5 bases, with 17 bases between. Germline V lookup: CDR1 LNHDA, CDR2 SQIVND (reference sequence). This chain's CDR3 is CASSMDREGRHEQYF. In DNA, the CDR3 is TGTGCCAGTAGTATGGACAGGGAGGGGAGACACGAGCAGTACTTC.

This chain links TRBV28 with TRBJ2-3, with 12 bases matching TRBD2. V was pared by 6 bases and J by 2 bases, with 12 bases of the junction left unmatched. Per germline, CDR1 MDHEN and CDR2 SYDVKM. There are 18 residues in the CDR3. CDR3: CASRMGLAGGGFTDTQYF. The CDR3 region has the DNA TGTGCCAGCAGGATGGGGCTAGCGGGAGGGGGGTTCACAGATACGCAGTATTTT.

V and J are TRBV9 and TRBJ1-1; no clear D. Trimming took 0 bases from V and 5 from J, leaving 8 bases between them. The CDR3 has 13 residues. CDR1 and CDR2 (germline): SGDLS, YYNGEE. Written as DNA, the CDR3 is TGTGCCAGCAGCGTAGCAAGAGGGACTGAAGCTTTCTTT. It encodes CASSVARGTEAFF.

This clone was counted only a few times. The chain couples TRBV21-1 to TRBJ2-5; TRBD1, as called in the table, went unchecked against the DNA. TRBV21-1 is listed as a pseudogene. The CDR3 extends over 15 amino acids. In DNA form, the CDR3 reads TGTGCCAGTAGGAAGGGGCAGTTGTACCAAGAGACCCAGTACTTC. Encoded protein: CASRKGQLYQETQYF.